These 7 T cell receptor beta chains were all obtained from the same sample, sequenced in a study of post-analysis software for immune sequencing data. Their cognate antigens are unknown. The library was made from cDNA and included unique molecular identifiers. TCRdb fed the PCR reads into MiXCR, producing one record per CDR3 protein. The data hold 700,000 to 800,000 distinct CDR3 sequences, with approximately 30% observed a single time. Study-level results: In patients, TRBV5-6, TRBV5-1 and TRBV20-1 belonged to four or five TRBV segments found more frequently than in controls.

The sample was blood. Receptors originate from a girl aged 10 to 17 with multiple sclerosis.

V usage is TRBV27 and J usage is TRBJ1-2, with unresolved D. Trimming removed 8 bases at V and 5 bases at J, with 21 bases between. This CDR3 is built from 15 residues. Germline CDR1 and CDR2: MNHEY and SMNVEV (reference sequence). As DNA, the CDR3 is TGTGCCAGCCGAGTCGGGCGGGGAATAGGGTATGGCTACACCTTC. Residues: CASRVGRGIGYGYTF.

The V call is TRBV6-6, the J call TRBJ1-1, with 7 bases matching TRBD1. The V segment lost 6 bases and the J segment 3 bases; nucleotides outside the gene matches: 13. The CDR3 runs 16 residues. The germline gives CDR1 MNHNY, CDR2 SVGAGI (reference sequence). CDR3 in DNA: TGTGCCAGCAGCTCCGCCAGACAGGGAAAGTACACTGAAGCTTTCTTT. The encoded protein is CASSSARQGKYTEAFF.

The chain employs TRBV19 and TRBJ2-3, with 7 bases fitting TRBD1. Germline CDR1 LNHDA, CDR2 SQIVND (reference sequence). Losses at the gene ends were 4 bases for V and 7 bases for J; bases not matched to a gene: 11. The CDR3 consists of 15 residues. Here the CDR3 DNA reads TGTGCCAGTAGTACCGCGACAGGGCGCATGAATACGCAGTATTTT. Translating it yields CASSTATGRMNTQYF.

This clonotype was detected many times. CDR3 DNA sequence: TGCGCCAGCAAGGTCCGGGGGGGATTTTATGGCTACACCTTC. This codes for CASKVRGGFYGYTF. The V call is TRBV5-1, the J call TRBJ1-2, with D tentatively TRBD1 (5 bases). There are 14 residues in the CDR3. Germline V gene data show CDR1 as SGHRS and CDR2 as YFSETQ. Between the trimmed V and J ends, which lost 6 bases and 5 bases, there was a span of 17 bases.

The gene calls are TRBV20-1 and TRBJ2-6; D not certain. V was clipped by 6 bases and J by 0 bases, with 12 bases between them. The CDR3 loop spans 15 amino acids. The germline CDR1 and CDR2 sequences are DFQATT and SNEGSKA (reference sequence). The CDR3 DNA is TGCAGTGCGCCACAGCATAGCTCTGGGGCCAACGTCCTGACTTTC. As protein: CSAPQHSSGANVLTF.

CDR3 residues: CASSLLGGVYNEQFF. In nucleotides, the CDR3 is TGTGCCAGCAGTTTATTGGGGGGCGTTTACAATGAGCAGTTCTTC. The chain is built from TRBV28 and TRBJ2-1; perhaps D is TRBD1 or TRBD2 (6 bases each). This CDR3 comprises 15 residues. The V end lost 1 base, the J end lost 4 bases, and 11 bases lay between the germline ends. Germline V gene lookup returns CDR1 MDHEN and CDR2 SYDVKM.

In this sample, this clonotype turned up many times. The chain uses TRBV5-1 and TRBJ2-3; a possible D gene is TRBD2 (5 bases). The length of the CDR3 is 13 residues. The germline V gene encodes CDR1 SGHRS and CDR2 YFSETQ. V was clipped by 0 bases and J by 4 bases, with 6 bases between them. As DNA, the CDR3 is TGCGCCAGCAGCTTGGAGAGGGCAGATACGCAGTATTTT. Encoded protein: CASSLERADTQYF.